The 20 T cell receptor beta chains reported below all come from one sample, sequenced in a study of cytomegalovirus exposure and HLA in healthy donors. Repertoires were generated with immunoSEQ multiplex PCR, while TCRdb's copy carries only in-frame clones and drops some. Of roughly 73,000 clones detected, about 93% appear once; the ten largest clones hold 1.5% to 1.9%. Specimen: PBMCs. These receptors came from a man younger than 30 in good health and CMV-seropositive.

This clone is a singleton in its sample. The chain employs TRBV29-1 and TRBJ2-1, with TRBD1 matching over 9 bases. Trimming cost V 7 bases and J 6 bases; bases outside gene matches: 10. The CDR3 has 14 amino acids. CDR1 SQVTM and CDR2 ANQGSEA come from the germline V gene. The DNA for the CDR3 is TGCAGCGGCATGAAGGACAGGGGCCTCAATGAGCAGTTCTTC. As protein: CSGMKDRGLNEQFF.

This chain links TRBV19 with TRBJ1-5; D gene ambiguous. The ends were cut back, 2 bases at V and 2 bases at J, with 10 bases in the middle. From germline, CDR1 is LNHDA and CDR2 SQIVND (reference sequence). The CDR3 runs to 15 residues. CDR3 DNA: TGTGCCAGTAGTATATTGGGTGGAGGCAATCAGCCCCAGCATTTT. Translating it yields CASSILGGGNQPQHF.

DNA for the CDR3: TGTGCCAGCACCGGCGGACTAGCGGGAGTCACAGATACGCAGTATTTT. Translation gives CASTGGLAGVTDTQYF. The V gene is TRBV6-6, the J gene TRBJ2-3, with 13 nucleotides matching TRBD2. Germline CDR1 and CDR2: MNHNY and SVGAGI (reference sequence). The J segment lost 2 bases and the V segment lost 7 bases, leaving 6 bases of the junction unmatched. The CDR3 is 16 amino acids.

The chain carries TRBV6-1 and TRBJ2-3, with 7 bases aligning to TRBD2. CDR3 length equals 13 residues. The J segment lost 8 bases and the V segment lost 7 bases, leaving 9 bases of the junction unmatched. Per the germline V gene, CDR1 is MNHNS and CDR2 is SASEGT. The CDR3 DNA is TGTGCCAGCACCCTGGGTGGGGAGGGTACGCAGTATTTT. Translated, it gives CASTLGGEGTQYF.

The rearrangement links TRBV29-1 to TRBJ2-7, with 7 bases matching TRBD2. The CDR3 is 11 residues long. Losses at the gene ends were 7 bases for V and 5 bases for J; bases not matched to a gene: 5. From germline, CDR1 is SQVTM and CDR2 ANQGSEA. CDR3 nucleotides: TGCAGCGGGGGGGGGAGCAACGAGCAGTACTTC. Translating gives CSGGGSNEQYF.

The chain is built from TRBV6-1 and TRBJ2-2; D may be TRBD2 (6 bases). This CDR3 spans 17 amino acids. Deletions cut 2 bases from V and 4 bases from J, with 17 bases between. The germline V gene has CDR1 MNHNS and CDR2 SASEGT. The CDR3 DNA reads TGTGCCAGCAGTGAAAAGTGGGTGGGAGCGGGCACCGGGGAGCTGTTTTTT. Translating gives CASSEKWVGAGTGELFF.

The chain recombines TRBV5-1 with TRBJ1-1; a weak D match, TRBD1 (5 bases). Germline CDR1 and CDR2: SGHRS and YFSETQ. CDR3 length: 14 residues. V lost 4 bases, J lost 1 base, and 11 bases lay in between. CDR3 nucleotide sequence: TGCGCCAGCAGCACCTACAGGCCGAACACTGAAGCTTTCTTT. Translation: CASSTYRPNTEAFF.

The genes are TRBV21-1 and TRBJ2-1; the D segment call TRBD2 is taken from the table without a DNA check. TRBV21-1 counts as a pseudogene. This CDR3 has 14 amino acids. CDR3 residues: CASRAGTTSNEQFF. The CDR3 DNA sequence: TGTGCCAGCAGAGCCGGGACTACCTCCAATGAGCAGTTCTTC.

This chain connects TRBV19 to TRBJ2-2; D is unresolved. Germline CDR1 is LNHDA and CDR2 is SQIVND (reference sequence). V lost 1 base to trimming and J lost 4 bases, with 16 bases between them. This CDR3 is 17 amino acids long. The chain's CDR3 is CASSIAPQQLRTGELFF. CDR3 DNA: TGTGCCAGTAGTATAGCCCCTCAACAGCTACGCACCGGGGAGCTGTTTTTT.

The genes are TRBV7-3 and TRBJ2-1; 9 positions match TRBD2. The CDR3 contains 16 residues. Germline V CDR1 and CDR2: SGHTA, FQGTGA. Trimming removed 5 bases from V and 8 bases from J; junction bases left unmatched: 13. CDR3 sequence: CASSVQASGTRDEQFF. CDR3 in DNA: TGTGCCAGCAGCGTACAAGCTAGCGGGACACGGGATGAGCAGTTCTTC.

V gene TRBV5-4 combines with J gene TRBJ2-5; TRBD1 is a possible D gene (6 bases). Trimming stripped 4 bases from V and 5 bases from J, with 18 bases between. Germline V CDR1 and CDR2: SGHNT, YYREEE (reference sequence). This CDR3 is built from 15 residues. This CDR3 reads CASSRQQGVGETQYF. CDR3 in DNA: TGTGCCAGCAGCCGACAACAGGGTGTAGGGGAGACCCAGTACTTC.

Only one count was recorded for this clone. In DNA, the CDR3 is TGCAGCGTTGTTTTGGGACAGGGGCAACTTAACTATGGCTACACCTTC. This codes for CSVVLGQGQLNYGYTF. The J gene is TRBJ1-2, the V gene TRBV29-1; 10 bases match TRBD1. With 4 bases clipped from V and 1 base from J, the junction kept 9 bases outside the gene matches. The CDR3 contains 16 residues. The germline CDR1 and CDR2 sequences are SQVTM and ANQGSEA.

The chain is built from TRBV6-1 and TRBJ2-5; TRBD1 matches 8 bases. V lost 7 bases to trimming and J lost 5 bases; unmatched junction nucleotides: 9. This CDR3 has 14 amino acids. Germline-derived CDR1 and CDR2 are MNHNS and SASEGT. CDR3 bases: TGTGCCAGCACCATAGGGACAGGAACGGAGACCCAGTACTTC. Residues: CASTIGTGTETQYF.

The rearrangement joins TRBV4-1 to TRBJ2-7, with a weak D call TRBD1 (6 bases). Germline V lookup: CDR1 MGHRA, CDR2 YSYEKL. This CDR3 comprises 13 residues. Deletions cut 3 bases from V and 5 bases from J, with 11 bases between. In DNA, the CDR3 is TGCGCCAGCAGCCAGGCACAGGGAGACGAGCAGTACTTC. Protein: CASSQAQGDEQYF.

This chain uses TRBV4-1 with TRBJ1-5, with 7 bases fitting TRBD1. Germline lookup yields CDR1 MGHRA and CDR2 YSYEKL. The CDR3 has 13 amino acids. Unmatched junction bases numbered 6, after V lost 8 bases and J lost 5 bases. The CDR3: CASAGDRDQPQHF. The CDR3 nucleotides read TGCGCCAGCGCTGGGGACAGAGATCAGCCCCAGCATTTT.

J is TRBJ1-4 and V is TRBV5-1; 7 bases match TRBD1. CDR3 length: 14 amino acids. The germline CDR1 and CDR2 sequences are SGHRS and YFSETQ. V shed 4 bases, J shed 6 bases, and the junction held 6 bases outside the gene matches. CDR3 sequence: CASSPGTDYEKLFF. Here the CDR3 DNA reads TGCGCCAGCAGCCCCGGGACAGATTATGAAAAACTGTTTTTT.

The rearrangement uses TRBV11-2 and TRBJ2-3; D call uncertain. CDR3 size: 14 residues. Germline V lookup: CDR1 SGHAT, CDR2 FQNNGV. Trimming cost V 0 bases and J 3 bases, with 7 bases left between them. CDR3 nucleotide sequence: TGTGCCAGCAGCTTAGAAAGGAGAACAGATACGCAGTATTTT. Residues: CASSLERRTDTQYF. The variable domain in full, completed from reference TRBV11-2 and TRBJ2-3, reads EAGVAQSPRYKIIEKRQSVAFWCNPISGHATLYWYQQILGQGPKLLIQFQNNGVVDDSQLPKDRFSAERLKGVDSTLKIQPAKLEDSAVYLCASSLERRTDTQYFGPGTRLTVL.

This clone came up once. The chain links TRBV13 to TRBJ2-7; D remains ambiguous. This CDR3 spans 15 amino acids. V was clipped by 5 bases and J by 4 bases, with 18 bases between them. Per the germline V gene, CDR1 is PRHDT and CDR2 is FYEKMQ (reference sequence). The CDR3 sequence: CASSPRKEKIYEQYF. Written as DNA, the CDR3 is TGTGCCAGCAGCCCTCGGAAGGAGAAGATATACGAGCAGTACTTC. The full variable domain, completed using reference TRBV13 and TRBJ2-7, is AAGVIQSPRHLIKEKRETATLKCYPIPRHDTVYWYQQGPGQDPQFLISFYEKMQSDKGSIPDRFSAQQFSDYHSELNMSSLELGDSALYFCASSPRKEKIYEQYFGPGTRLTVT.

The J gene is TRBJ2-4, the V gene TRBV7-9; tentative D call: TRBD1 (6 bases). This CDR3 contains 12 residues. Per germline, CDR1 SEHNR and CDR2 FQNEAQ (reference sequence). Trimming pared 4 bases from V and 7 bases from J, leaving 8 bases between. CDR3 amino acids: CASSSTGNIQYF. In DNA, the CDR3 is TGTGCCAGCAGCTCAACAGGGAACATTCAGTACTTC.

J is TRBJ2-3 and V is TRBV28, with 12 nucleotides matching TRBD2. This CDR3 has 19 residues. Germline CDR1 is MDHEN and CDR2 is SYDVKM. V shed 4 bases, J shed 2 bases, and the junction held 13 bases outside the gene matches. The CDR3 region has the DNA TGTGCCAGCAGTTACCTAGCGGGAGGGCCAGAAAGAGTCACAGATACGCAGTATTTT. This encodes CASSYLAGGPERVTDTQYF.